This TCR beta chain was captured in a study of metastatic and nonmetastatic thyroid tumors. Study-level information: Malignant and benign thyroid patients had repertoires compared in peripheral blood and tumor or nodule tissue.

Regarding the study as a whole: Patients with malignant thyroid tumors reportedly had significantly higher TCR beta diversity than those with benign nodules, in blood and tumor.

No treatment had been given to any patient before thyroid surgery. The V segment lost 1 base and the J segment 7 bases; nucleotides outside the gene matches: 13. The length of the CDR3 is 17 residues. CDR1 is DFQATT, CDR2 SNEGSKA, per germline (reference sequence). As concerns this clone: Its antigen is currently unknown.

Authors' analysis steps: A papillary thyroid cancer distant-metastasis classifier was built from CDR3 differences across clinicopathological groups. With MiXCR, TCRdb called clones anew from the PCR reads. TCRdb's processing, not the authors', yielded these V and J calls. The repertoire consists of tens of thousands of clones, with under 25% occurring once and the leading ten covering approximately 39%. This chain uses TRBV20-1 with TRBJ1-5; TRBD1 matches 10 bases. This sequence originates from a female donor with papillary thyroid cancer or a benign thyroid nodule (not recorded which). Some clones in this sample may be carry-over from other donors' samples. Source material: blood. CDR3 sequence: CSARVPPGQGGEQPQHF. The CDR3 nucleotides read TGCAGTGCTAGAGTCCCACCAGGACAGGGGGGGGAGCAGCCCCAGCATTTT.